This passage covers 2 T cell receptor beta chains from one sample sequenced in a study of control samples from healthy donors and cancer patients. The table came from immunoSEQ multiplex PCR; TCRdb's copy has only in-frame clones and leaves some out. The table shows around 90,000 clones, with approximately 87% occurring only once. Input material: blood. Source of these receptors: a woman aged 40 to 55 in good health.

V gene TRBV29-1 combines with J gene TRBJ2-5; tentative D call: TRBD2 (5 bases). The germline V and J ends were trimmed by 3 bases and 2 bases, with 13 bases remaining between them. Germline values: CDR1 SQVTM, CDR2 ANQGSEA. The CDR3 sequence is 14 residues long. The CDR3 protein is CSVDGLRVQETQYF. The CDR3 DNA is TGCAGCGTTGATGGTTTGCGGGTGCAAGAGACCCAGTACTTC.

This chain links TRBV12-5 with TRBJ1-2, with a possible D match to TRBD1 (6 bases). Germline V gene lookup returns CDR1 LGHNT and CDR2 FRNRAP. V dropped 7 bases and J dropped 5 bases, with 11 bases sitting between them. The CDR3 has 12 residues. CDR3: CASEDRPYGYTF. The CDR3, as DNA: TGTGCTAGTGAGGACAGACCTTATGGCTACACCTTC. Full variable domain (rest looked up from reference TRBV12-5 and TRBJ1-2): DARVTQTPRHKVTEMGQEVTMRCQPILGHNTVFWYRQTMMQGLELLAYFRNRAPLDDSGMPKDRFSAEMPDATLATLKIQPSEPRDSAVYFCASEDRPYGYTFGSGTRLTVV.